This T cell receptor beta chain was found in a study of T cells in Graves' hyperthyroidism and ophthalmopathy. Broader study findings: It was a median roughly 6.5 months before onset that the model predicted ophthalmopathy.

In its sample, this clonotype was seen many times. Its antigen is still unknown. RNA transcripts yielded amplified TCR beta CDR3 regions. HTBI primers were the set used in a first-round RT-PCR of the TCR CDR3. TCRdb re-analysed the multiplex PCR reads in MiXCR, keeping a single row per CDR3 protein. The data contain roughly 500,000 distinct CDR3 sequences, 46% of them seen just once; the ten biggest clones take up around two fifths. Trimming pared 6 bases from V and 3 bases from J, leaving 14 bases between. The CDR3 runs to 13 residues. Germline-derived CDR1 and CDR2 are SQVTM and ANQGSEA. Sequencing input: peripheral blood or thyroid tissue (not recorded which). The clonotype was recovered from an adult woman with Graves' disease, either hyperthyroidism or ophthalmopathy (not recorded which). The V call is TRBV29-1, the J call TRBJ1-1; D unresolved. The CDR3 DNA sequence: TGCAGCGTAACCACCTGGTTGGACACTGAAGCTTTCTTT. Encoded protein: CSVTTWLDTEAFF.